The 7 T cell receptor beta chains reported below all come from one sample, sequenced in a study of shared clonotypes between healthy human individuals. Some clones are missing from TCRdb's copy, which holds only in-frame ones; the method was immunoSEQ multiplex PCR. This table holds roughly 2.5 million clones, about 92% found once. Sequenced sample: naive CD4+ T cells sorted from blood. Specified subset: CD45RA+ positively selected. The source of these receptors is a man between 18 and 29 years old in good health.

Note on this clone: The identical CDR3 is also encoded by other nucleotide sequences in the sample. This chain links TRBV5-1 with TRBJ2-1; 8 nucleotides match TRBD2. V shed 0 bases and J 4 bases; nucleotides not matched to a gene: 3. The CDR3 is made up of 15 amino acids. CDR1 SGHRS and CDR2 YFSETQ come from the germline V gene. The CDR3 nucleotides read TGCGCCAGCAGCTTGGGGTTAGCGGGGTACAATGAGCAGTTCTTC. Amino acid sequence: CASSLGLAGYNEQFF. The full variable domain, completed using reference TRBV5-1 and TRBJ2-1, is KAGVTQTPRYLIKTRGQQVTLSCSPISGHRSVSWYQQTPGQGLQFLFEYFSETQRNKGNFPGRFSGRQFSNSRSEMNVSTLELGDSALYLCASSLGLAGYNEQFFGPGTRLTVL.

Of note for this clone: The junction departs from germline at one end; a sequencing error may be responsible. The V call is TRBV2, the J call TRBJ2-7; D remains unclear. This CDR3 is 11 amino acids long. Germline V gene data show CDR1 as SNHLY and CDR2 as FYNNEI. The CDR3 region is CASSENYEQCF. DNA for the CDR3: TGTGCCAGCAGTGAAAACTACGAGCAGTGCTTC. The full variable domain, rest sourced from reference TRBV2 and TRBJ2-7, is EPEVTQTPSHQVTQMGQEVILRCVPISNHLYFYWYRQILGQKVEFLVSFYNNEISEKSEIFDDQFSVERPDGSNFTLKIRSTKLEDSAMYFCASSENYEQCFGPGTRLTVT.

The chain carries TRBV28 and TRBJ1-2; 10 nucleotides align to TRBD1. Germline V gives CDR1 MDHEN, CDR2 SYDVKM. V shed 4 bases, J shed 7 bases, and the junction held 9 bases outside the gene matches. The CDR3 has 15 amino acids. CDR3 nucleotides: TGTGCCAGCAGTTCCCCGAGACAGGGGGCCCGTGGCTACACCTTC. Its translation is CASSSPRQGARGYTF.

J is TRBJ1-2 and V is TRBV5-6; a possible D gene is TRBD1 (6 bases). The V end was cut by 0 bases, the J end by 4 bases, with 13 bases between. Germline CDR1 reads SGHDT; CDR2 reads YYEEEE. This CDR3 region has 15 residues. In DNA, the CDR3 is TGTGCCAGCAGCTTGGCCGTGGGGGGCGGCTATGGCTACACCTTC. Its protein product is CASSLAVGGGYGYTF.

The chain carries TRBV4-1 and TRBJ2-3; 7 bases fit TRBD2. The V and J ends lost 5 bases and 5 bases, in that order; junction bases with no gene match: 10. Germline CDR1 reads MGHRA; CDR2 reads YSYEKL. This CDR3 is 15 amino acids long. The CDR3 protein is CASSKTGGREDTQYF. The CDR3, as DNA: TGCGCCAGCAGCAAAACCGGGGGGAGGGAAGATACGCAGTATTTT.

The V and J genes are TRBV10-3 and TRBJ1-2; D remains unclear. The V and J ends lost 5 bases and 2 bases respectively, with 12 bases between them. The germline V gene encodes CDR1 ENHRY and CDR2 SYGVKD. The CDR3 covers 14 residues. In DNA, the CDR3 is TGTGCCATCAGTACCATCGGGGTAAACTATGGCTACACCTTC. This codes for CAISTIGVNYGYTF.

This clone came up a few times. The rearrangement links TRBV4-1 to TRBJ2-7, with D perhaps TRBD1 (5 bases). This CDR3 contains 13 residues. The germline CDR1 and CDR2 sequences are MGHRA and YSYEKL. Trimming pared 1 base from V and 5 bases from J, leaving 9 bases between. DNA of the CDR3: TGCGCCAGCAGCCAAGGGACACCCCACGAGCAGTACTTC. Translating gives CASSQGTPHEQYF.